The T cell receptor beta chain under discussion was sequenced for a study of T cells in localized non-small cell lung cancer. Study conclusions and caveats: Higher blood T cell density tracked longer overall survival. Uninvolved adjacent lung showed peak T cell clonality, exceeding tumor. Out of the top 100 tumor clones, a median around 50 were seen in adjacent lung. Without multi-region sequencing, intratumor heterogeneity could not be excluded.

Regarding this clone: Antigen: not known.

Trimming shortened V by 6 bases and J by 4 bases, and 16 bases separated the two germline ends. This CDR3 spans 15 amino acids. Germline V gene lookup returns CDR1 SGHTA and CDR2 FQGTGA. The assay was immunoSEQ multiplex PCR, and TCRdb's table has in-frame clones only and misses some. The sample holds some 27,000 clones, around nine tenths seen once. The chain joins TRBV7-3 to TRBJ2-1, with D perhaps matching TRBD2 (5 bases). The clonotype comes from a female donor at least 60 years old with stage III squamous cell lung carcinoma. Source: peripheral blood, taken before any cancer treatment. The DNA for the CDR3 is TGTGCCAGCAGTTTGGACTCTCTCTCATACAATGAGCAGTTCTTC. Protein sequence: CASSLDSLSYNEQFF. The full variable domain, in which reference TRBV7-3 and TRBJ2-1 provide the parts outside the CDR3, is GAGVSQTPSNKVTEKGKYVELRCDPISGHTALYWYRQSLGQGPEFLIYFQGTGAADDSGLPNDRFFAVRPEGSVSTLKIQRTERGDSAVYLCASSLDSLSYNEQFFGPGTRLTVL.